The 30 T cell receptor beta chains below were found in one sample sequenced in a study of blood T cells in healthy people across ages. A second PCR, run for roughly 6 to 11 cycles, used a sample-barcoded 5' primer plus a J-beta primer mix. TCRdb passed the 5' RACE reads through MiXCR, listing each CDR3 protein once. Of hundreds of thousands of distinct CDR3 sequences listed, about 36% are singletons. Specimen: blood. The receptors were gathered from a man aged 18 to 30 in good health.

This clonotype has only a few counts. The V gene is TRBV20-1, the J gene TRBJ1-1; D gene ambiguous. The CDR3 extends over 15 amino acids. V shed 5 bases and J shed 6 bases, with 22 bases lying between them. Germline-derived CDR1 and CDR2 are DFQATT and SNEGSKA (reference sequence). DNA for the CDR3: TGCAGTGCTGTCCCCGCAGGCCACGGGCGCCCTGAAGCTTTCTTT. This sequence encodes CSAVPAGHGRPEAFF.

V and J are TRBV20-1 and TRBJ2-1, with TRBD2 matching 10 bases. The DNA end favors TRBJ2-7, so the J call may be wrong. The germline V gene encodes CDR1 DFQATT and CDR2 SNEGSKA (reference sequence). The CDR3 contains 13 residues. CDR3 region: CSGTSGSYNEQYF. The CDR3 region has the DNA TGCAGTGGGACTAGCGGCTCCTACAACGAGCAGTACTTC.

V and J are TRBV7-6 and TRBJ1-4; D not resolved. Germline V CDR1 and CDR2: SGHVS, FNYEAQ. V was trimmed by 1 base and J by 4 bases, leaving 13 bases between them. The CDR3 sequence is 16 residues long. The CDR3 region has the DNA TGTGCCAGCAGCTTAGGGTCGGCTGGCGGTAATGAAAAACTGTTTTTT. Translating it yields CASSLGSAGGNEKLFF.

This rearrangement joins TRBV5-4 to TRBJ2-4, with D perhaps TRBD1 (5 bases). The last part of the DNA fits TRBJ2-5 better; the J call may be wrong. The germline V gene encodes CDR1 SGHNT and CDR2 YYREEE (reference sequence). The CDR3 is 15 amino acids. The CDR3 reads CASSYLTGGQETQYF. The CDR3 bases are TGTGCCAGCAGCTATCTTACAGGTGGACAAGAGACCCAGTACTTC.

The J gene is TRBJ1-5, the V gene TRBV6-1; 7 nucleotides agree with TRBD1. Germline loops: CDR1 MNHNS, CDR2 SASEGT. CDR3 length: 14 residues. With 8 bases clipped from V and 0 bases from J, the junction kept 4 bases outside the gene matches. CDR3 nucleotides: TGTGCCAGCCAACAGGGGTATAGCAATCAGCCCCAGCATTTT. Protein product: CASQQGYSNQPQHF.

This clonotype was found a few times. The CDR3 loop is CASSSGQSRTQYF. The CDR3 bases are TGTGCCAGCAGTTCGGGACAGTCCCGGACCCAGTACTTC. V is TRBV28 and J is TRBJ2-5, with 7 nucleotides matching TRBD1. V trimming: 4 bases; J trimming: 7 bases; junction bases outside the gene matches: 6. Germline values: CDR1 MDHEN, CDR2 SYDVKM. The CDR3 has 13 residues.

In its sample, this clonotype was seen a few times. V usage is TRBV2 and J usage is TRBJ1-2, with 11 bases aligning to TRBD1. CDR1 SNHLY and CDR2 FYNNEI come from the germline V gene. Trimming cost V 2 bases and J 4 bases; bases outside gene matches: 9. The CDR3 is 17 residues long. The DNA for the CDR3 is TGTGCCAGCAGTGAACCGGGACAGGGGGGTTTGGGCTATGGCTACACCTTC. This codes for CASSEPGQGGLGYGYTF.

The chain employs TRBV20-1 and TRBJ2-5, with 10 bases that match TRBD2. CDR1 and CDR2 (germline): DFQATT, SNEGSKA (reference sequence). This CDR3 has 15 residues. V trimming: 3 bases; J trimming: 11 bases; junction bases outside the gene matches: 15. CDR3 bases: TGCAGTGCTAGTCCCTCTAGCGGGGGCCCCAATGAGCAGTACTTC. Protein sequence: CSASPSSGGPNEQYF.

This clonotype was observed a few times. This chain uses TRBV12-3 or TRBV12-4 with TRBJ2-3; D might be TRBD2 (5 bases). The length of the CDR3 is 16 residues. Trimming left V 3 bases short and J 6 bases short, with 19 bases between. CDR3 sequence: CASSFLFGLGKDTQYF. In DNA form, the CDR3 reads TGTGCCAGCAGTTTCCTGTTCGGACTGGGGAAGGATACGCAGTATTTT.

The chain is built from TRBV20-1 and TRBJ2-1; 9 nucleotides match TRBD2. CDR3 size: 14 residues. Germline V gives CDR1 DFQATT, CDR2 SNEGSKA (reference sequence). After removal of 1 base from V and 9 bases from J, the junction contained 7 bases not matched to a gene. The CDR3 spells CSARVAGVQGEQFF. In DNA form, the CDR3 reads TGCAGTGCTAGAGTAGCGGGGGTGCAGGGTGAGCAGTTCTTC.

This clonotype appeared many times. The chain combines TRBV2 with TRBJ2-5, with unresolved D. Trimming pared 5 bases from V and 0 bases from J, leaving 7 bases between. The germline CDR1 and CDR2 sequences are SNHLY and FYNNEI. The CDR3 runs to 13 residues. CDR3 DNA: TGTGCCAGCAGTTCTGATTACCAAGAGACCCAGTACTTC. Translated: CASSSDYQETQYF.

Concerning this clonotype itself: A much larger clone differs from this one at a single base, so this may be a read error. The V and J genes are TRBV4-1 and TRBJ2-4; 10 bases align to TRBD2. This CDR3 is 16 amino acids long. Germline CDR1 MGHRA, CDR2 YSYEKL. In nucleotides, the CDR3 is TGCGCCAGCAGCCAAGGCACTAGCGGGGCCAAAAACATTCGGTACTTC. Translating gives CASSQGTSGAKNIRYF.

The CDR3 sequence is CASSEDGTGWDYSNQPQHF. CDR3 in DNA: TGTGCCAGCAGTGAAGACGGGACAGGGTGGGATTATAGCAATCAGCCCCAGCATTTT. The chain is built from TRBV6-1 and TRBJ1-5; 9 bases agree with TRBD1. The CDR3 runs to 19 residues. The junction had 10 bases not matched to a gene; V was cut back by 1 base and J by 0 bases. The V gene's germline CDR1 is MNHNS and CDR2 SASEGT.

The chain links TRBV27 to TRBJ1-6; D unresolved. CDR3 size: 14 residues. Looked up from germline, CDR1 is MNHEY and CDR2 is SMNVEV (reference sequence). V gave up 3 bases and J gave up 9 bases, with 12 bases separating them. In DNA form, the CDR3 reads TGTGCCAGCAGTTTTTTAGGTATATCTTCACCCCTCCACTTT. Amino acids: CASSFLGISSPLHF.

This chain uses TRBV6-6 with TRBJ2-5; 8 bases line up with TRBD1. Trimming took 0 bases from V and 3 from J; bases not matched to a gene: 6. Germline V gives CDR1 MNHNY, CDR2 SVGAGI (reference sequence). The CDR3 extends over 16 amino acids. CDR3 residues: CASSYSRQGIKETQYF. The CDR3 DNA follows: TGTGCCAGCAGTTACTCGCGACAGGGGATTAAAGAGACCCAGTACTTC.

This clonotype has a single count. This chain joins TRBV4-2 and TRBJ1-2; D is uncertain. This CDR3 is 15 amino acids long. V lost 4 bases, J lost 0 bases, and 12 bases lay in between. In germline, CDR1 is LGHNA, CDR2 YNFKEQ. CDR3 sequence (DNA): TGTGCCAGCAGCCCCCTGAGGGTGGCTAACTATGGCTACACCTTC. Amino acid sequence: CASSPLRVANYGYTF.

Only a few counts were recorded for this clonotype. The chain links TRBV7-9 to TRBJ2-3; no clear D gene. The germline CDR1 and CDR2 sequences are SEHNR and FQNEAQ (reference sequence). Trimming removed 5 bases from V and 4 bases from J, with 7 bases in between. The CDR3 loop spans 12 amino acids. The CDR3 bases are TGTGCCAGCAGCGCCTGGGCAGATACGCAGTATTTT. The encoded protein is CASSAWADTQYF.

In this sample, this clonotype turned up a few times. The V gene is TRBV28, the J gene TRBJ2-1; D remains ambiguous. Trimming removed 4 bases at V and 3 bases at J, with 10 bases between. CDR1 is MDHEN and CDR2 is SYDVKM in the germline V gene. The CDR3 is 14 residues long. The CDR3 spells CASSSPALYNEQFF. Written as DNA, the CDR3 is TGTGCCAGCAGTTCCCCTGCCCTCTACAATGAGCAGTTCTTC.

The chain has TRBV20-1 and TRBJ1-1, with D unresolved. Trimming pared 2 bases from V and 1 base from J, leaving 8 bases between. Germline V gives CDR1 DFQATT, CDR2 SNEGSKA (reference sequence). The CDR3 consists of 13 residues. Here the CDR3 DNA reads TGCAGTGCTAGAAGATCAGGGAACACTGAAGCTTTCTTT. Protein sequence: CSARRSGNTEAFF.

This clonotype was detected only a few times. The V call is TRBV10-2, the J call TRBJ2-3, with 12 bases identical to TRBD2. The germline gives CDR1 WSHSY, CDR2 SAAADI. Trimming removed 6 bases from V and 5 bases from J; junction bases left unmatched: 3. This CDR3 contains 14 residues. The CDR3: CASRTSGGEDTQYF. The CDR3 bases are TGCGCCAGCAGGACTAGCGGGGGAGAAGATACGCAGTATTTT.

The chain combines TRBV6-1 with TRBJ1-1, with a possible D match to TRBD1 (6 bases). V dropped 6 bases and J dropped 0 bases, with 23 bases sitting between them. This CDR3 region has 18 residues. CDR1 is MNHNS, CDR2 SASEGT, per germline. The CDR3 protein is CASRPTGTIFRVNTEAFF. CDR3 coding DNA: TGTGCCAGCAGACCCACCGGGACAATTTTTCGTGTGAACACTGAAGCTTTCTTT.

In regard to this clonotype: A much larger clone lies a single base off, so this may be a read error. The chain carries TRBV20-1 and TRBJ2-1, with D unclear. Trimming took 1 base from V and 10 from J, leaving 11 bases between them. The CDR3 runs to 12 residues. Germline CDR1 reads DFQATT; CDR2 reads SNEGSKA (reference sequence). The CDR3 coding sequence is TGCAGTGCTAGAGCCTTAACGGACGAGCAGTTCTTC. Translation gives CSARALTDEQFF.

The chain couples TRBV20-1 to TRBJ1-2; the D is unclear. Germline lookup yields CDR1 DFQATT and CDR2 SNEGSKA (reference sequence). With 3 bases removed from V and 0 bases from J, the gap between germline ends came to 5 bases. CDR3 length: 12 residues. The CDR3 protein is CSASGANYGYTF. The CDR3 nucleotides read TGCAGTGCTAGCGGGGCTAACTATGGCTACACCTTC.

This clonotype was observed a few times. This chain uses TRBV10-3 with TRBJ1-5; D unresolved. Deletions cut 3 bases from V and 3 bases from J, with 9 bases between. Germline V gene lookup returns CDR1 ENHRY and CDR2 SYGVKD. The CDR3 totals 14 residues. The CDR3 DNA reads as TGTGCCATCAGTGACTTCCCTTACAATCAGCCCCAGCATTTT. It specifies CAISDFPYNQPQHF.

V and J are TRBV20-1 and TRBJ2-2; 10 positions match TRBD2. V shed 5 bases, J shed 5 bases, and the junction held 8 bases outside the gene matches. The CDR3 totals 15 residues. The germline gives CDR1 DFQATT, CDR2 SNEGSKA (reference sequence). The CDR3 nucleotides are TGCAGTGCTCCCCAAGCGGGGGGGGAAACCGGGGAGCTGTTTTTT. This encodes CSAPQAGGETGELFF.

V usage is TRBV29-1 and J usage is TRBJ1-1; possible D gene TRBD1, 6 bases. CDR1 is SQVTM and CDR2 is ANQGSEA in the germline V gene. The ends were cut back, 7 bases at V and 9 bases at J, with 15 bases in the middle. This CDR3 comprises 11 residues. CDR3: CSGQTGQQAFF. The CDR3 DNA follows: TGCAGCGGACAAACAGGACAGCAAGCTTTCTTT. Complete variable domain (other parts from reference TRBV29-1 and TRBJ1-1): SAVISQKPSRDICQRGTSLTIQCQVDSQVTMMFWYRQQPGQSLTLIATANQGSEATYESGFVIDKFPISRPNLTFSTLTVSNMSPEDSSIYLCSGQTGQQAFFGQGTRLTVV.

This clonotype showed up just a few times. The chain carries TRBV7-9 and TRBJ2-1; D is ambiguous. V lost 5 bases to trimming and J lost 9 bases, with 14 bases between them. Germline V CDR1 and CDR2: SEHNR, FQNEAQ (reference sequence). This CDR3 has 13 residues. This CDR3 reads CASSQTVRSEQFF. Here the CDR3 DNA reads TGTGCCAGCAGCCAGACCGTAAGGTCTGAGCAGTTCTTC. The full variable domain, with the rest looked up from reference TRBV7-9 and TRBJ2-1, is DTGVSQNPRHKITKRGQNVTFRCDPISEHNRLYWYRQTLGQGPEFLTYFQNEAQLEKSRLLSDRFSAERPKGSFSTLEIQRTEQGDSAMYLCASSQTVRSEQFFGPGTRLTVL.

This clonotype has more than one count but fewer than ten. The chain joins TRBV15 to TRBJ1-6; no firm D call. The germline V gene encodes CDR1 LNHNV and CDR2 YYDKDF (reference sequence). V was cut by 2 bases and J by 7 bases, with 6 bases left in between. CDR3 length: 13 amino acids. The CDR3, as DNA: TGTGCCACCAGCAGACAGCTAAATTCACCCCTCCACTTT. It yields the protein CATSRQLNSPLHF.

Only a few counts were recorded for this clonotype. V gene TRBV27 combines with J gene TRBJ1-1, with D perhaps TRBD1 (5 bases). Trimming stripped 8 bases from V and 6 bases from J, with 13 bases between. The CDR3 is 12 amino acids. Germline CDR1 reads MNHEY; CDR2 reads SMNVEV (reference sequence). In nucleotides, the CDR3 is TGTGCCAGCCGCGGGGGACGCCCTGAAGCTTTCTTT. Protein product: CASRGGRPEAFF.

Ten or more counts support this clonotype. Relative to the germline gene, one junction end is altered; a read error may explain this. The chain's CDR3 is CASSAGTDYGYTF. CDR3 nucleotides: TGTGCCAGCAGCGCCGGGACGGATTATGGCTACACCTTC. The rearrangement joins TRBV4-3 to TRBJ1-2; D perhaps matches TRBD1 (5 bases). This CDR3 comprises 13 residues. The germline V gene encodes CDR1 LGHNA and CDR2 YSLEER.